The 18 T cell receptor beta chains presented below share a single source sample, sequenced in a study of molecular identifiers for immune sequencing clone quantification. TCRdb used MiXCR to reprocess the PCR reads, holding one entry per CDR3 protein. The table includes about 640,000 distinct CDR3 sequences, about 20% detected once. Sequencing was done on a sample of naive CD8+ T cells from blood, with Jurkat cell RNA spiked in. Subset of the sample: FACS-sorted CD8+CD4-CCR7+CD45RA+ naive T cells. All receptors come from a human donor in good health. Some libraries in this study had Jurkat cell RNA spiked in.

This clonotype was seen many times. The V gene is TRBV7-6, the J gene TRBJ2-2; 9 nucleotides agree with TRBD1. CDR1 is SGHVS, CDR2 FNYEAQ, per germline. The CDR3 runs 17 residues. V lost 5 bases and J lost 6; bases outside the gene matches: 13. As DNA, the CDR3 is TGTGCCAGCAGCAAAAACCTACAGGGGGCGGCGGCCGGGGAGCTGTTTTTT. Residues: CASSKNLQGAAAGELFF.

This clonotype was recorded at least ten times. The V and J genes are TRBV4-3 and TRBJ1-5; D is unresolved. V dropped 1 base and J dropped 1 base, with 8 bases sitting between them. In germline, CDR1 is LGHNA, CDR2 YSLEER. The CDR3 extends over 15 amino acids. This CDR3 is CASSQGAVSNQPQHF. The CDR3, as DNA: TGCGCCAGCAGCCAAGGGGCGGTGAGCAATCAGCCCCAGCATTTT.

This clonotype came up many times. This sequence joins TRBV7-2 and TRBJ1-3; D call uncertain. Trimming cost V 0 bases and J 4 bases, with 10 bases left between them. The V gene's germline CDR1 is SGHTA and CDR2 FQGNSA. CDR3 length: 15 amino acids. The CDR3: CASSLAPLSGNTIYF. The CDR3 DNA sequence: TGTGCCAGCAGCTTAGCGCCCTTGTCAGGAAACACCATATATTTT.

Many counts were recorded for this clonotype. The chain carries TRBV7-9 and TRBJ2-7; D might be TRBD1 (6 bases). This CDR3 region has 11 residues. Per the germline V gene, CDR1 is SEHNR and CDR2 is FQNEAQ (reference sequence). Trimming removed 4 bases from V and 7 bases from J, with 8 bases in between. Written as DNA, the CDR3 is TGTGCCAGCAGCTCCCAGGGGGAGCAGTACTTC. Its protein is CASSSQGEQYF.

The rearrangement uses TRBV6-2 or TRBV6-3 and TRBJ2-7; D is unclear. Trimming removed 0 bases from V and 2 bases from J, with 5 bases in between. Looked up from germline, CDR1 is MNHEY and CDR2 is SVGEGT. This CDR3 spans 13 amino acids. CDR3 nucleotides: TGTGCCAGCAGTTACTCCCCCCCCTACGAGCAGTACTTC. It yields the protein CASSYSPPYEQYF.

This clonotype occurred many times. This chain connects TRBV28 to TRBJ1-4, with D uncertain. The CDR3 spans 11 residues. Trimming removed 11 bases from V and 5 bases from J, with 9 bases in between. The germline V gene has CDR1 MDHEN and CDR2 SYDVKM. The CDR3 region has the DNA TGTGCCTCCGGCCGGAATGAAAAACTGTTTTTT. Its translation: CASGRNEKLFF.

There are many counts of this clonotype. This sequence joins TRBV7-6 and TRBJ2-5, with 10 bases fitting TRBD2. The CDR3 has 14 residues. Germline V gene data show CDR1 as SGHVS and CDR2 as FNYEAQ. With 6 bases clipped from V and 5 bases from J, the junction kept 6 bases outside the gene matches. CDR3 residues: CASRTTSGVETQYF. CDR3 nucleotides: TGTGCCAGCAGGACAACTAGCGGGGTTGAGACCCAGTACTTC.

Points on this clonotype: One end of the junction is discordant with germline, which a read error may explain. V is TRBV6-2 or TRBV6-3 and J is TRBJ1-6; D unresolved. The CDR3 loop spans 13 amino acids. Per the germline V gene, CDR1 is MNHEY and CDR2 is SVGEGT. CDR3 coding DNA: TGTGCCAGCAGTTACTGGAATAATCCACCCCTCCACTTT. Its protein product is CASSYWNNPPLHF.

This clonotype was detected ten times or more. The V and J genes are TRBV5-5 and TRBJ1-5, with D unresolved. CDR3 length equals 18 residues. Trimming took 2 bases from V and 2 from J, leaving 20 bases between them. The germline CDR1 and CDR2 sequences are SGHKS and YYEKEE (reference sequence). The CDR3 sequence: CASSFDGAAFGGNQPQHF. The CDR3 nucleotides read TGTGCCAGCAGCTTCGACGGAGCAGCTTTCGGGGGCAATCAGCCCCAGCATTTT.

This clonotype was seen repeatedly, ten times or more. The chain joins TRBV2 to TRBJ1-2; D remains ambiguous. Germline values: CDR1 SNHLY, CDR2 FYNNEI. This CDR3 has 13 amino acids. V lost 3 bases, J lost 5 bases, and 10 bases lay in between. In DNA, the CDR3 is TGTGCCAGCAGTGATATTACAGAGTATGGCTACACCTTC. Protein sequence: CASSDITEYGYTF.

On this clonotype: It may be a read error: a sequence one base away is much more abundant. This chain connects TRBV7-8 to TRBJ1-5; TRBD1 is a possible D gene (6 bases). This CDR3 is built from 15 residues. Germline CDR1 SGHVS, CDR2 FQNEAQ. CDR3 DNA sequence: TGTGCCAGAAGCTTAACGGGACAATATTTGCAGCCCCAGCATTTT. Amino acid sequence: CARSLTGQYLQPQHF.

As for this clonotype: Being one base from a much bigger clone, this may be a read error. The genes are TRBV27 and TRBJ2-7, with a tentative D call TRBD2 (6 bases). This CDR3 comprises 15 residues. Germline CDR1 is MNHEY and CDR2 is SMNVEV (reference sequence). The germline V and J ends were trimmed by 10 bases and 6 bases, with 25 bases remaining between them. The CDR3 DNA reads TGTGCCACCTCCCCACGGCTAGCGAGGCCCTTCGAGCAGTACTTC. It yields the protein CATSPRLARPFEQYF.

This clonotype occurred many times. The rearrangement joins TRBV5-1 to TRBJ2-7; TRBD1 aligns across 10 bases. Per germline, CDR1 SGHRS and CDR2 YFSETQ. V shed 3 bases, J shed 6 bases, and the junction held 3 bases outside the gene matches. The CDR3 is 13 amino acids. Written as DNA, the CDR3 is TGCGCCAGCAGCTCGACAGGGGGCGTCGAGCAGTACTTC. Its translation: CASSSTGGVEQYF.

This clonotype was seen ten or more times. V and J are TRBV6-2 or TRBV6-3 and TRBJ1-2; D may be TRBD1 (5 bases). CDR3 size: 13 residues. Germline V gene data show CDR1 as MNHEY and CDR2 as SVGEGT. V lost 5 bases to trimming and J lost 5 bases, with 12 bases between them. CDR3 sequence reads: CASSAGMLYGYTF. CDR3 in DNA: TGTGCCAGCAGTGCAGGGATGCTGTATGGCTACACCTTC.

This clonotype has ten or more counts. The chain uses TRBV2 and TRBJ2-7, with D uncertain. The CDR3 is 16 amino acids. V was cut by 7 bases and J by 1 base, with 20 bases left in between. The germline V gene has CDR1 SNHLY and CDR2 FYNNEI. CDR3 sequence: CASTPFSSGSSYEQYF. For the CDR3, the DNA is TGTGCCAGCACCCCGTTTAGCTCGGGCAGTTCCTACGAGCAGTACTTC.

This clonotype was seen repeatedly, ten times or more. The chain uses TRBV6-6 and TRBJ2-3; 11 bases agree with TRBD2. The V gene's germline CDR1 is MNHNY and CDR2 SVGAGI (reference sequence). The CDR3 has 15 residues. V was pared by 4 bases and J by 1 base, with 1 base of the junction left unmatched. The CDR3 spells CASSFSGGGTDTQYF. The CDR3 coding sequence is TGTGCCAGCAGTTTTAGCGGGGGGGGCACAGATACGCAGTATTTT.

Of note for this clonotype: A much larger clonotype is one base distant, so this may be a read error. The rearrangement uses TRBV6-2 or TRBV6-3 and TRBJ1-1; no clear D gene. V lost 4 bases, J lost 11 bases, and 14 bases lay in between. Germline assignment: CDR1 MNHEY and CDR2 SVGEGT. CDR3 length equals 12 residues. As DNA, the CDR3 is TGTGCCAGCAGTTGGGGTGGAGACGAGGCTTTCTTT. It specifies CASSWGGDEAFF.

Concerning this clonotype: Here the CDR3 omits its conserved ending phenylalanine or tryptophan, so a read error is the likely source. The chain links TRBV20-1 to TRBJ1-1, with TRBD1 identical over 10 bases. The germline V gene has CDR1 DFQATT and CDR2 SNEGSKA (reference sequence). Trimming at V came to 1 base and at J to 6 bases, leaving 2 bases not matched to a gene. This CDR3 comprises 13 residues. DNA for the CDR3: TGCAGTGCTAGAGTGGGGACAGGGGCTGAAGCTTTCTCT. It encodes CSARVGTGAEAFS.